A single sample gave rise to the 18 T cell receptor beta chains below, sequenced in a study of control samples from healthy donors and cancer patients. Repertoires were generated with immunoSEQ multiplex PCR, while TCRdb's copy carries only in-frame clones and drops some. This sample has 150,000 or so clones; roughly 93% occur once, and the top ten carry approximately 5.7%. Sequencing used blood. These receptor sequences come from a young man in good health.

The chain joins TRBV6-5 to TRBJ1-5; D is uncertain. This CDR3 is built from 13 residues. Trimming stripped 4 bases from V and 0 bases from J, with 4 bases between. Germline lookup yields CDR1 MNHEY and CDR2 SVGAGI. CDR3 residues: CASSFDSNQPQHF. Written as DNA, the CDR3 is TGTGCCAGCAGTTTCGATAGCAATCAGCCCCAGCATTTT.

This chain's CDR3 is CASSEATDTQYF. In nucleotides, the CDR3 is TGTGCCAGCTCCGAAGCCACAGATACGCAGTATTTT. This chain connects TRBV7-2 to TRBJ2-3; no clear D. The CDR3 is 12 residues long. Germline lookup yields CDR1 SGHTA and CDR2 FQGNSA. V lost 8 bases to trimming and J lost 2 bases, with 8 bases between them.

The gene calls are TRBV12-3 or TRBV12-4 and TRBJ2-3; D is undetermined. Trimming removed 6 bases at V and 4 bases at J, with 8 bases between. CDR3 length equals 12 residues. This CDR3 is CASRPLADTQYF. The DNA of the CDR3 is TGTGCCAGCAGGCCATTGGCAGATACGCAGTATTTT.

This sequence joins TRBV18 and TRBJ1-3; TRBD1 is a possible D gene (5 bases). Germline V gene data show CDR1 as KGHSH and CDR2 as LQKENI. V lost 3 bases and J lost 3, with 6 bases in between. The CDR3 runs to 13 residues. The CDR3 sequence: CASSPQGGNTIYF. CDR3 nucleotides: TGTGCCAGCTCACCGCAGGGTGGAAACACCATATATTTT.

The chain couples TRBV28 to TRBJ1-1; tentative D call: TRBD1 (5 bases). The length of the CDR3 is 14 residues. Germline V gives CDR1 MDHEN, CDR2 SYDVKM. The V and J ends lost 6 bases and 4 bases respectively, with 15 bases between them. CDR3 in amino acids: CASSLSGDGTEAFF. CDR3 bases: TGTGCCAGCAGCCTAAGCGGGGACGGCACTGAAGCTTTCTTT.

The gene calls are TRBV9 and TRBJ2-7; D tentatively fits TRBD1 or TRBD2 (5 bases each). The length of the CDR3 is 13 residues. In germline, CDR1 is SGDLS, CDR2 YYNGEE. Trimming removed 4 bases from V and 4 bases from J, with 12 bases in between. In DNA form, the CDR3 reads TGTGCCAGCAGCAAGGGACCTCCGTACGAGCAGTACTTC. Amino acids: CASSKGPPYEQYF.

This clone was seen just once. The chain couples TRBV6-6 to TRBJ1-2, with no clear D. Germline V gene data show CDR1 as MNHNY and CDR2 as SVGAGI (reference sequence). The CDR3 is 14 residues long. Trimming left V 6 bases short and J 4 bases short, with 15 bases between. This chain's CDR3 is CASSPSTPIYGYTF. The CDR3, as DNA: TGTGCCAGCAGCCCCTCGACTCCGATCTATGGCTACACCTTC.

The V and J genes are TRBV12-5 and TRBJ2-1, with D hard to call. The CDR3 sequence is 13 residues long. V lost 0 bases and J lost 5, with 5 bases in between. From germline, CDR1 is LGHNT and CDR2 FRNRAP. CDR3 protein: CASGLVPHNEQFF. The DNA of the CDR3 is TGTGCTAGTGGTTTGGTTCCGCACAATGAGCAGTTCTTC. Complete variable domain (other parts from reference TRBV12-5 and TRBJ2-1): DARVTQTPRHKVTEMGQEVTMRCQPILGHNTVFWYRQTMMQGLELLAYFRNRAPLDDSGMPKDRFSAEMPDATLATLKIQPSEPRDSAVYFCASGLVPHNEQFFGPGTRLTVL.

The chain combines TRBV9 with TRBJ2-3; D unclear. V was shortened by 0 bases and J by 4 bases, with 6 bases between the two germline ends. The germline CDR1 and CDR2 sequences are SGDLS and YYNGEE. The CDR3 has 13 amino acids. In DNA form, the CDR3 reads TGTGCCAGCAGCGTAGCCCCCCCAGATACGCAGTATTTT. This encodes CASSVAPPDTQYF. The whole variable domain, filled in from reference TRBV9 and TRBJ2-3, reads DSGVTQTPKHLITATGQRVTLRCSPRSGDLSVYWYQQSLDQGLQFLIQYYNGEERAKGNILERFSAQQFPDLHSELNLSSLELGDSALYFCASSVAPPDTQYFGPGTRLTVL.

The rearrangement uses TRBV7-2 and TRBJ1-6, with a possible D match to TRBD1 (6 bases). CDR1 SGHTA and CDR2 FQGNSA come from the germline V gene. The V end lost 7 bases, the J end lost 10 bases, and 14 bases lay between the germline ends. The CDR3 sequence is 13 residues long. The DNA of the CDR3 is TGTGCCAGCACCACAGGGATTTGGTCACCCCTCCACTTT. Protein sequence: CASTTGIWSPLHF.

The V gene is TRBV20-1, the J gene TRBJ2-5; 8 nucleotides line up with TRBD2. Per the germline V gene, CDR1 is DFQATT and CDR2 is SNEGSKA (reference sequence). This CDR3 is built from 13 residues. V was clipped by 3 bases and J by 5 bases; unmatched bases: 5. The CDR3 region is CSASRGGDETQYF. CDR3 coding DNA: TGCAGTGCTAGTCGGGGGGGCGATGAGACCCAGTACTTC.

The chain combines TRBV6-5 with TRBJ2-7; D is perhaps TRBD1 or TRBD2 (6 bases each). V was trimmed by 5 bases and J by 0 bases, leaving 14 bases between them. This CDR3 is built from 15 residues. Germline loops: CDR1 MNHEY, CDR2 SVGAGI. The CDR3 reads CASSRSPGASYEQYF. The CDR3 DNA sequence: TGTGCCAGCAGTCGAAGCCCGGGGGCCTCCTACGAGCAGTACTTC.

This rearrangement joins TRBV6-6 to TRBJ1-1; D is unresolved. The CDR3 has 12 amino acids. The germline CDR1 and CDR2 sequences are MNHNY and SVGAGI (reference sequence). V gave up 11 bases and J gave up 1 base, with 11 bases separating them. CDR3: CASRESNTEAFF. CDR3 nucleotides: TGTGCCTCCCGGGAGTCGAACACTGAAGCTTTCTTT.

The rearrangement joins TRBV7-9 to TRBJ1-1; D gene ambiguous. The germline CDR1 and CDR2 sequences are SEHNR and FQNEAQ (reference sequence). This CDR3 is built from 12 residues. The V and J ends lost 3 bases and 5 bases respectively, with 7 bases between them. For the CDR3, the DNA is TGTGCCAGCAGCTTCCGGACGACTGAAGCTTTCTTT. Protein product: CASSFRTTEAFF.

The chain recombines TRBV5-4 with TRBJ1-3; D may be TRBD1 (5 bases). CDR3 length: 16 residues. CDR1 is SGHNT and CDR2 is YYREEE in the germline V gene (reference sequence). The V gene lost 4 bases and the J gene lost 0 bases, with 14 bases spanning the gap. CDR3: CASSGREGSSGNTIYF. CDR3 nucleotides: TGTGCCAGCAGCGGGCGGGAGGGGAGCTCTGGAAACACCATATATTTT.

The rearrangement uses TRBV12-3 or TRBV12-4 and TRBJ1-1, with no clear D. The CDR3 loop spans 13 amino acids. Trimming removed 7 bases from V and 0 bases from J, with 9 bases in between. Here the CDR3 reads CASTMGMNTEAFF. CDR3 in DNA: TGTGCCAGCACCATGGGTATGAACACTGAAGCTTTCTTT.

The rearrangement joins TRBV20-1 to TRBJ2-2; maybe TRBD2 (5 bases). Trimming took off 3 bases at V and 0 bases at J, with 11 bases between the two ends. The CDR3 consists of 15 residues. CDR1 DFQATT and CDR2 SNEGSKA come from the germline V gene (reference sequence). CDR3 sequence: CSASGLSSNTGELFF. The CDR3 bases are TGCAGTGCTAGTGGACTCTCTTCGAACACCGGGGAGCTGTTTTTT.

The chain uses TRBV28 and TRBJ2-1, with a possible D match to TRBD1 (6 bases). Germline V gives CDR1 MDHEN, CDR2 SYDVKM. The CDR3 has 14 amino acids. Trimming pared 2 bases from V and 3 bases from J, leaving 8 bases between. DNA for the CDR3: TGTGCCAGCAGTTTAAGAGGGGGCTACAATGAGCAGTTCTTC. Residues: CASSLRGGYNEQFF.